The TCR beta chain described here comes from a study of monozygotic twins with cystic fibrosis. Study context: Library input was approximately 2.7 micrograms of fragmented DNA, with approximately 15 PCR cycles.

The assay was immunoSEQ multiplex PCR, and TCRdb's table has in-frame clones only and misses some. Of about 10,000 clones in the sample, around 97% were seen once. Points from the study as a whole: Unrelated CF individuals shared fewer identical clonotypes than monozygotic CF twins. Low clonality (median around 0.0094) suggested a mostly naive repertoire. Shared CDR3 numbers were not associated with age, concordance or severity.

This clone was seen a single time. Its antigen is as yet unknown. The receptor comes from a boy younger than 18 with cystic fibrosis. Sequenced input: blood.

As DNA, the CDR3 is TGCGCCAGCAGCGCCACCAGGGTGTCGAGCACTGAAGCTTTCTTT. Its protein product is CASSATRVSSTEAFF. V gene TRBV4-1 combines with J gene TRBJ1-1; D may be TRBD1 (5 bases). Germline CDR1 MGHRA, CDR2 YSYEKL. The CDR3 loop spans 15 amino acids. V was clipped by 5 bases and J by 4 bases, with 17 bases between them.